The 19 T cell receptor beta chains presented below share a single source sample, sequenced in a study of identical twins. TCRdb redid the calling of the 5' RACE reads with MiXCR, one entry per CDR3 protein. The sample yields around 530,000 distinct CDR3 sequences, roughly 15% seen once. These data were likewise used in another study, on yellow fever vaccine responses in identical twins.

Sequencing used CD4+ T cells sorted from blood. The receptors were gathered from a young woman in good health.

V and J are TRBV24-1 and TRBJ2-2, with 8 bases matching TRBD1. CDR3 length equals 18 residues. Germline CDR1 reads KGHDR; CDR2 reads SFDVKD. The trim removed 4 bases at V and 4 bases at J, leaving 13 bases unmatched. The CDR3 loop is CATSDPAGQGLITGELFF. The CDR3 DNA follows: TGTGCCACCAGTGACCCCGCAGGACAGGGCCTAATCACCGGGGAGCTGTTTTTT.

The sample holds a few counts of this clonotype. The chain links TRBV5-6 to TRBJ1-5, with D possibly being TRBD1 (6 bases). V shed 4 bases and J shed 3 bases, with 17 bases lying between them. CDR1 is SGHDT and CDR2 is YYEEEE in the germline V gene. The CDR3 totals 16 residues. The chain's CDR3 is CASSVGYGQLNQPQHF. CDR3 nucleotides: TGTGCCAGCAGCGTGGGCTATGGACAGCTCAATCAGCCCCAGCATTTT.

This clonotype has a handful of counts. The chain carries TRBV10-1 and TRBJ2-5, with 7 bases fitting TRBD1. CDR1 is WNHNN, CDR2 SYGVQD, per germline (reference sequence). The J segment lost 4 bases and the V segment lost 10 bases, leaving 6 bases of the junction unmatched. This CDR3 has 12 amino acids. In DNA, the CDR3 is TGCGCCACATCGACAGGGCCAGAGACCCAGTACTTC. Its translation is CATSTGPETQYF.

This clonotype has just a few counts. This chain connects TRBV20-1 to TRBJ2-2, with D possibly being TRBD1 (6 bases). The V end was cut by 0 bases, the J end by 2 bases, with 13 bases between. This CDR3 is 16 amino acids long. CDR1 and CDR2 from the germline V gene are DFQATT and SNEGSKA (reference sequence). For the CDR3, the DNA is TGCAGTGCTAGAGACCTTAGTGGGGGCAACACCGGGGAGCTGTTTTTT. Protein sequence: CSARDLSGGNTGELFF.

This chain's CDR3 is CASSPGLVPYEQYV. The CDR3 nucleotides read TGTGCCAGCAGCCCCGGTTTAGTACCCTACGAGCAGTACGTC. The V gene is TRBV9, the J gene TRBJ2-7; D remains ambiguous. Trimming took off 4 bases at V and 2 bases at J, with 13 bases between the two ends. CDR3 length: 14 amino acids. CDR1 SGDLS and CDR2 YYNGEE come from the germline V gene.

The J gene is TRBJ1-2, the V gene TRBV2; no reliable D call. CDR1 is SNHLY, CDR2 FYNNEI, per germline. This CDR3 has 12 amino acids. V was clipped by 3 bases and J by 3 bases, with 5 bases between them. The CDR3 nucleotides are TGTGCCAGCAGTGACACCTACTATGGCTACACCTTC. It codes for CASSDTYYGYTF.

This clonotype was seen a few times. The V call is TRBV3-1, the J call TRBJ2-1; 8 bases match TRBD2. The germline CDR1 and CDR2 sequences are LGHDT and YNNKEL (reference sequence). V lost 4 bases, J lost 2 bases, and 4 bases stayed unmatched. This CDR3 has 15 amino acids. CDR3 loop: CASSPGGTTYNEQFF. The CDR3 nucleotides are TGTGCCAGCAGCCCGGGGGGGACTACCTACAATGAGCAGTTCTTC.

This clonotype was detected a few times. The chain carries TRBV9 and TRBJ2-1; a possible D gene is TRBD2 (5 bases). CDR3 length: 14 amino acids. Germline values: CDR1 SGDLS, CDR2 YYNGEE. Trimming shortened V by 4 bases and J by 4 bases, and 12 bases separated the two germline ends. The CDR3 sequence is CASSLSTTYNEQFF. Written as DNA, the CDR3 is TGTGCCAGCAGCCTCTCGACTACGTACAATGAGCAGTTCTTC.

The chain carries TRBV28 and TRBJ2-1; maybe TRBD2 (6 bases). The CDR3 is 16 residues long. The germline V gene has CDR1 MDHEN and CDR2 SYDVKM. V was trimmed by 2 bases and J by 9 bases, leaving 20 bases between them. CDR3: CASSLKVFGSNREQFF. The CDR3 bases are TGTGCCAGCAGTTTAAAGGTGTTCGGGAGCAATCGTGAGCAGTTCTTC.

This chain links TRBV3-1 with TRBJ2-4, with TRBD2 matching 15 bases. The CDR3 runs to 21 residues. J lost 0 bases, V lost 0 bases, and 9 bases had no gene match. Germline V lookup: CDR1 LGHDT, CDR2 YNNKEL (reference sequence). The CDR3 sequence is CASSQDGWTSGGERAKNIQYF. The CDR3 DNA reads TGTGCCAGCAGCCAAGATGGTTGGACTAGCGGGGGGGAAAGAGCCAAAAACATTCAGTACTTC.

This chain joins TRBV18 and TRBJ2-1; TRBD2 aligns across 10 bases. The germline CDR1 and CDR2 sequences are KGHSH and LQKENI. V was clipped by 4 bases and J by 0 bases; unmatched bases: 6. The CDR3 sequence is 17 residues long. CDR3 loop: CASSLASGGPSYNEQFF. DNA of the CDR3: TGTGCCAGCTCACTTGCTAGCGGGGGCCCCTCCTACAATGAGCAGTTCTTC.

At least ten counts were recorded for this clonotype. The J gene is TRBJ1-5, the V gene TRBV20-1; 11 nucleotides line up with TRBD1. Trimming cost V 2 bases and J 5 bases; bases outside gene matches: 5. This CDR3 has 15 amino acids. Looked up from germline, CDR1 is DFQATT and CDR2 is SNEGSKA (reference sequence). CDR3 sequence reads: CSARLDRGPYQPQHF. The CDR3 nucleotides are TGCAGTGCTAGACTGGACAGGGGGCCGTATCAGCCCCAGCATTTT.

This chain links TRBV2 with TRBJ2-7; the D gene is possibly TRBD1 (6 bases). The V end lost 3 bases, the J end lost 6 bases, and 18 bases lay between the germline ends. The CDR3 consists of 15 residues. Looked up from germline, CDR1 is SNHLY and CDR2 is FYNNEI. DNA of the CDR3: TGTGCCAGCAGTGACCACAGACAGGTTAACGGCGAGCAGTACTTC. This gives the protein CASSDHRQVNGEQYF.

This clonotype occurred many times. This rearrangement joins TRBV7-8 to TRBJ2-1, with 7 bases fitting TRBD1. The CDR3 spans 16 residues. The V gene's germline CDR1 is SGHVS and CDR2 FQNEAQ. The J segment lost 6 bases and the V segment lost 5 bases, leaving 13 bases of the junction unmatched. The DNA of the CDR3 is TGTGCCAGCAGCCCCTTGCCCGGGACAGTGGTCAATGAGCAGTTCTTC. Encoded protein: CASSPLPGTVVNEQFF. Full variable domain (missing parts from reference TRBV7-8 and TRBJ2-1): GAGVSQSPRYKVAKRGQDVALRCDPISGHVSLFWYQQALGQGPEFLTYFQNEAQLDKSGLPSDRFFAERPEGSVSTLKIQRTQQEDSAVYLCASSPLPGTVVNEQFFGPGTRLTVL.

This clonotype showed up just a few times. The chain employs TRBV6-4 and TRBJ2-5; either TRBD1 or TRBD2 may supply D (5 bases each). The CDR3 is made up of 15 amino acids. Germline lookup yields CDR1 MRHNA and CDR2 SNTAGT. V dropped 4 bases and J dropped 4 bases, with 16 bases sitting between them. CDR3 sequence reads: CASSGQPSGRETQYF. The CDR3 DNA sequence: TGTGCCAGCAGTGGCCAACCTTCAGGGAGAGAGACCCAGTACTTC.

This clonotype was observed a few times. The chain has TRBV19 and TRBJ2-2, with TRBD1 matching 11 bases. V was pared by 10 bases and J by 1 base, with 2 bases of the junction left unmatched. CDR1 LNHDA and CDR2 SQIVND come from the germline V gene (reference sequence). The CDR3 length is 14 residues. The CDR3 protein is CATGTGGNTGELFF. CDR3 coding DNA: TGTGCCACTGGGACAGGGGGGAACACCGGGGAGCTGTTTTTT.

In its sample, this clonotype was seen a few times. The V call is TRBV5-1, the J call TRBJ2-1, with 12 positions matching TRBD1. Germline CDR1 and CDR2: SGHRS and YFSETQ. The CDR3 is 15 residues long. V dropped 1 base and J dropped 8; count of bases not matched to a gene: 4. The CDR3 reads CASSLWDRGPDEQFF. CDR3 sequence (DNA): TGCGCCAGCAGCTTGTGGGACAGGGGGCCGGATGAGCAGTTCTTC. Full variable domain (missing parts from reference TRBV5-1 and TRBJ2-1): KAGVTQTPRYLIKTRGQQVTLSCSPISGHRSVSWYQQTPGQGLQFLFEYFSETQRNKGNFPGRFSGRQFSNSRSEMNVSTLELGDSALYLCASSLWDRGPDEQFFGPGTRLTVL.

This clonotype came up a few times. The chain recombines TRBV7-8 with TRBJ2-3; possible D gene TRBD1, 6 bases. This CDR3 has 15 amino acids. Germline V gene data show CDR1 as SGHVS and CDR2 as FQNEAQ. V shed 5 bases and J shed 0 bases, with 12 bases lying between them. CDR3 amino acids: CASSPGTTSTDTQYF. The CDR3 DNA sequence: TGTGCCAGCAGCCCAGGGACAACTAGCACAGATACGCAGTATTTT.

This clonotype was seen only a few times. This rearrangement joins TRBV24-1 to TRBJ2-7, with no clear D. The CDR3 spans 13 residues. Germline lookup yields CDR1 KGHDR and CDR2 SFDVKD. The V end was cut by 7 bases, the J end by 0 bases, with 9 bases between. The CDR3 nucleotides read TGTGCCACCAGCAGTCCAGTCTCCTACGAGCAGTACTTC. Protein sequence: CATSSPVSYEQYF.